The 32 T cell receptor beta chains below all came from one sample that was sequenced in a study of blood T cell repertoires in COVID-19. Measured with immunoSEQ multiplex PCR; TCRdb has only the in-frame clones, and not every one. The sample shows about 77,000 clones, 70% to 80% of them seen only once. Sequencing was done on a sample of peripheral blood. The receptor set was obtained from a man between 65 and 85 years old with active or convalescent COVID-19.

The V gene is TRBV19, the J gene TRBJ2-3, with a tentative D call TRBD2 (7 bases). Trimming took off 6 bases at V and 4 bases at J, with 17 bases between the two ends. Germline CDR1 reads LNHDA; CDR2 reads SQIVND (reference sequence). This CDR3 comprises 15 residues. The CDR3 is CASSERVGGPDTQYF. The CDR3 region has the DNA TGTGCCAGTAGCGAAAGGGTGGGGGGGCCAGATACGCAGTATTTT.

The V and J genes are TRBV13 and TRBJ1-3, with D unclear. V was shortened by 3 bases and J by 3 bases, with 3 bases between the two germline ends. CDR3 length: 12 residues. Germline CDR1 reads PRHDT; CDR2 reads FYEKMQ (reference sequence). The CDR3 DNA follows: TGTGCCAGCAGCTTCCTTGGAAACACCATATATTTT. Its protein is CASSFLGNTIYF.

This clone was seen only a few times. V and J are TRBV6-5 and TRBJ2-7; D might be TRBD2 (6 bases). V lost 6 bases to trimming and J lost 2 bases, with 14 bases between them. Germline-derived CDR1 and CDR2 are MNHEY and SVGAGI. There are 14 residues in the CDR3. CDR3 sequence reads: CASSPAGRPYEQYF. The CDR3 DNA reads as TGTGCCAGCAGCCCCGCGGGGAGACCCTACGAGCAGTACTTC.

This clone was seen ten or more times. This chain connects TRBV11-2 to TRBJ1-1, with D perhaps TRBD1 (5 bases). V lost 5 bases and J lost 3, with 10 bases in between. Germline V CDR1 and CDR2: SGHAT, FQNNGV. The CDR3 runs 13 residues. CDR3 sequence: CASSTQTDTEAFF. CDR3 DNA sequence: TGTGCCAGCAGCACCCAGACAGACACTGAAGCTTTCTTT.

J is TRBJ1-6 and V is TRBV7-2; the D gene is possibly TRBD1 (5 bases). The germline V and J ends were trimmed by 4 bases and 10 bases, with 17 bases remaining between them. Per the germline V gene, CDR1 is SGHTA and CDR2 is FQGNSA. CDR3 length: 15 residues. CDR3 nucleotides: TGTGCCAGCAGCTCCGGGGGACTGAGGTCCTCACCCCTCCACTTT. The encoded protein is CASSSGGLRSSPLHF.

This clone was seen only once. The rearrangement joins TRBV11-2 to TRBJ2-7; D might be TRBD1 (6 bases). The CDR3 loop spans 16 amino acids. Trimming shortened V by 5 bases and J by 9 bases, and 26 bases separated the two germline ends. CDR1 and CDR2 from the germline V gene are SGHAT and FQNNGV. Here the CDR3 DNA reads TGTGCCAGCAGCGCGGTTTCGGGTCCCAGGGGCAGTGGGCAGTACTTC. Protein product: CASSAVSGPRGSGQYF. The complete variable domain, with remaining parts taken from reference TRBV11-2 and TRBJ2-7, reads EAGVAQSPRYKIIEKRQSVAFWCNPISGHATLYWYQQILGQGPKLLIQFQNNGVVDDSQLPKDRFSAERLKGVDSTLKIQPAKLEDSAVYLCASSAVSGPRGSGQYFGPGTRLTVT.

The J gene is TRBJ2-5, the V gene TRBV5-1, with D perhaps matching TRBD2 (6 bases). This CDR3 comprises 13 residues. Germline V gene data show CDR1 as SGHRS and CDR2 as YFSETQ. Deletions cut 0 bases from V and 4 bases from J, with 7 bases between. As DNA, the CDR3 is TGCGCCAGCAGCTTGGTGGGGGGAGAGACCCAGTACTTC. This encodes CASSLVGGETQYF.

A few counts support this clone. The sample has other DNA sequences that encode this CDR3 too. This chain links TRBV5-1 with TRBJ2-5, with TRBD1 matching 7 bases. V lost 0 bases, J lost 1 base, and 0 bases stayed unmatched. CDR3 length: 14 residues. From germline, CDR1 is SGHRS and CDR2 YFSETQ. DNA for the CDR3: TGCGCCAGCAGCTTGGCAGGGGGCCAAGAGACCCAGTACTTC. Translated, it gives CASSLAGGQETQYF.

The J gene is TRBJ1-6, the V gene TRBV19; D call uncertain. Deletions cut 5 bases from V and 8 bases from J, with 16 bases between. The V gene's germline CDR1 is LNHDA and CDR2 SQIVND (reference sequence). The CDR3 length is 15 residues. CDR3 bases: TGTGCCAGTAGTCCCAGCCGTTCCCGGGATTCACCCCTCCACTTT. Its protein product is CASSPSRSRDSPLHF. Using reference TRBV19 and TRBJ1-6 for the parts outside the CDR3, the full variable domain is DGGITQSPKYLFRKEGQNVTLSCEQNLNHDAMYWYRQDPGQGLRLIYYSQIVNDFQKGDIAEGYSVSREKKESFPLTVTSAQKNPTAFYLCASSPSRSRDSPLHFGNGTRLTVT.

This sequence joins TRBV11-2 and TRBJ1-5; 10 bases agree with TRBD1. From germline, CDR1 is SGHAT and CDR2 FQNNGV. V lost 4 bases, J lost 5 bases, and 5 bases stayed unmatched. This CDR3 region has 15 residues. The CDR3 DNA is TGTGCCAGCAGCTCGAGACAGGGGGCGGATCAGCCCCAGCATTTT. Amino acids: CASSSRQGADQPQHF.

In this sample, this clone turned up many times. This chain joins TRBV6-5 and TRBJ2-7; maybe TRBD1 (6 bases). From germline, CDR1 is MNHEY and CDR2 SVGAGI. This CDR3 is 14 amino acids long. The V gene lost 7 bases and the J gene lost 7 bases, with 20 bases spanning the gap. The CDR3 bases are TGTGCCAGCACCCGGGAAAGAATGACAGGTGAGCAGTACTTC. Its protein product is CASTRERMTGEQYF.

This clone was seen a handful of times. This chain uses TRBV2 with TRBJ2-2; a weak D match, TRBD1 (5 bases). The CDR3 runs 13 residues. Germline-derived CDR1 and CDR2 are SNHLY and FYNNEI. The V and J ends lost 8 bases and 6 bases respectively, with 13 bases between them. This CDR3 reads CASGALRSGELFF. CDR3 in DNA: TGTGCCAGCGGGGCCCTACGCTCCGGGGAGCTGTTTTTT.

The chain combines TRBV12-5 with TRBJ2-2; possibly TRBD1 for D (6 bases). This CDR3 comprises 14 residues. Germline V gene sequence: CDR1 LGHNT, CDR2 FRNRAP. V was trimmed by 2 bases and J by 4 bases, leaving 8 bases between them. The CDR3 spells CASGLTQGTGELFF. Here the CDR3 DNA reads TGTGCTAGTGGTTTGACACAGGGCACCGGGGAGCTGTTTTTT. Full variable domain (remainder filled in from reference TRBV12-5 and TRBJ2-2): DARVTQTPRHKVTEMGQEVTMRCQPILGHNTVFWYRQTMMQGLELLAYFRNRAPLDDSGMPKDRFSAEMPDATLATLKIQPSEPRDSAVYFCASGLTQGTGELFFGEGSRLTVL.

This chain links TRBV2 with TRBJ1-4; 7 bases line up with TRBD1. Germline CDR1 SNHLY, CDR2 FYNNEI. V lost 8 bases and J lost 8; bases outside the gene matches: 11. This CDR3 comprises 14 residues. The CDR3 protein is CASGIRDRDEKLFF. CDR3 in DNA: TGTGCCAGCGGTATCCGGGACAGAGACGAAAAACTGTTTTTT.

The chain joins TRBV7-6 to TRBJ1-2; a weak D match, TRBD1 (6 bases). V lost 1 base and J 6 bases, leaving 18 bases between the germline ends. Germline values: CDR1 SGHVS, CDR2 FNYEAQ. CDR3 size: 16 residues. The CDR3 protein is CASSLGGFGPGDGYTF. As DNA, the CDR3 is TGTGCCAGCAGCTTAGGAGGGTTCGGTCCAGGGGATGGCTACACCTTC.

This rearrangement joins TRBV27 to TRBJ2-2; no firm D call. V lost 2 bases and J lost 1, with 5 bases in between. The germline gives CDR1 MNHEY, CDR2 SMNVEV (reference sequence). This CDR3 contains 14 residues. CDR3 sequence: CASSLPGNTGELFF. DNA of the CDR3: TGTGCCAGCAGTTTACCCGGGAACACCGGGGAGCTGTTTTTT.

The CDR3 spells CASSLDGTFGRYF. CDR3 nucleotides: TGTGCCAGCAGCTTGGACGGGACTTTCGGGCGGTACTTC. The chain joins TRBV7-9 to TRBJ2-7; a possible D gene is TRBD2 (6 bases). Trimming pared 3 bases from V and 12 bases from J, leaving 18 bases between. The CDR3 is 13 amino acids. Germline V CDR1 and CDR2: SEHNR, FQNEAQ (reference sequence). The full variable domain, its missing parts supplied by reference TRBV7-9 and TRBJ2-7, is DTGVSQNPRHKITKRGQNVTFRCDPISEHNRLYWYRQTLGQGPEFLTYFQNEAQLEKSRLLSDRFSAERPKGSFSTLEIQRTEQGDSAMYLCASSLDGTFGRYFGPGTRLTVT.

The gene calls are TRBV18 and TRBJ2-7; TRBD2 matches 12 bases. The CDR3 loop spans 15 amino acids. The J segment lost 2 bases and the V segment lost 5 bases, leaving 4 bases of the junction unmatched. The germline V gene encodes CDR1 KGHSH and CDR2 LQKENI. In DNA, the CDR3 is TGTGCCAGCTCATCGCTAGCGGGGGGGACCTACGAGCAGTACTTC. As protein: CASSSLAGGTYEQYF. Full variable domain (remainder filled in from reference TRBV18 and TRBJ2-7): NAGVMQNPRHLVRRRGQEARLRCSPMKGHSHVYWYRQLPEEGLKFMVYLQKENIIDESGMPKERFSAEFPKEGPSILRIQQVVRGDSAAYFCASSSLAGGTYEQYFGPGTRLTVT.

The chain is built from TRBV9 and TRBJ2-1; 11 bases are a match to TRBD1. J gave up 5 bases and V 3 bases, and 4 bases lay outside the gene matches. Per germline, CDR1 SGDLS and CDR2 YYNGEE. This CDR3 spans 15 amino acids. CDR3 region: CASSGTGGMNNEQFF. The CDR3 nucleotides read TGTGCCAGCAGCGGGACAGGGGGCATGAACAATGAGCAGTTCTTC.

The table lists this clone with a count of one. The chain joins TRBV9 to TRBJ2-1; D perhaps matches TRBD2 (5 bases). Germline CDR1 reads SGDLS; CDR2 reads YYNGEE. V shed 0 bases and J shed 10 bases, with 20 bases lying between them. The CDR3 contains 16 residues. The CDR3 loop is CASSVGLDASPGEQFF. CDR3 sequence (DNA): TGTGCCAGCAGCGTAGGATTGGACGCTTCGCCGGGGGAGCAGTTCTTC.

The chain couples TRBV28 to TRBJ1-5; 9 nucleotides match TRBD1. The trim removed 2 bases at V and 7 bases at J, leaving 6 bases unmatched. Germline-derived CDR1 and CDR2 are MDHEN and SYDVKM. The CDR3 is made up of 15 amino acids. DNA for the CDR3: TGTGCCAGCAGTTTAAGGGACAGGGTTATGCAGCCCCAGCATTTT. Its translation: CASSLRDRVMQPQHF.

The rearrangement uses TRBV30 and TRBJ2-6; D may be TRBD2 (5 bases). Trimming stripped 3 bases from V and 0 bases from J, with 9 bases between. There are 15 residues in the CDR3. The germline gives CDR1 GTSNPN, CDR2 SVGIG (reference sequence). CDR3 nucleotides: TGTGCCTGGAGGGCCGGGAACTCTGGGGCCAACGTCCTGACTTTC. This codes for CAWRAGNSGANVLTF.

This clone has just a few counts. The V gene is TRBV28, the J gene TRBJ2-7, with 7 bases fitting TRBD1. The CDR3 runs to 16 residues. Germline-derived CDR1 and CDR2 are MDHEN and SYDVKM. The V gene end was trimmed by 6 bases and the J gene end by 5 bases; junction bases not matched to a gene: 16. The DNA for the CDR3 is TGTGCCAGCAGCAAGTTCTCCGGGACAGTTGACGACGAGCAGTACTTC. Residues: CASSKFSGTVDDEQYF.

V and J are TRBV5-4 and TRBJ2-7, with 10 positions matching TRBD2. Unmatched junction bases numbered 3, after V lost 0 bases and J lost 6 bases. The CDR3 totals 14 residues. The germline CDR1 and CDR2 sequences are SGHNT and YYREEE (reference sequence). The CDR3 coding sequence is TGTGCCAGCAGCTTGGGGACTAGCGGAGTCGAGCAGTACTTC. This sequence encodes CASSLGTSGVEQYF. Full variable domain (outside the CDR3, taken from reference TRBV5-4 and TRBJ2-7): ETGVTQSPTHLIKTRGQQVTLRCSSQSGHNTVSWYQQALGQGPQFIFQYYREEENGRGNFPPRFSGLQFPNYSSELNVNALELDDSALYLCASSLGTSGVEQYFGPGTRLTVT.

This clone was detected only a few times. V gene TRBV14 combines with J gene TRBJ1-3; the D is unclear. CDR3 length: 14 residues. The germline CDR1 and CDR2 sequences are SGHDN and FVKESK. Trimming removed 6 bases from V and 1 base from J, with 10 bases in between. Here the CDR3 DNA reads TGTGCCAGCAGAGAGGGTTGGTCTGGAAACACCATATATTTT. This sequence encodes CASREGWSGNTIYF.

As DNA, the CDR3 is TGTGCCAGCAGCTTAGGGACTAGAAAGCAGTTCTTC. Translated, it gives CASSLGTRKQFF. The V and J genes are TRBV7-9 and TRBJ2-1; 7 bases align to TRBD2. The germline gives CDR1 SEHNR, CDR2 FQNEAQ (reference sequence). This CDR3 spans 12 amino acids. The V gene end was trimmed by 1 base and the J gene end by 11 bases; junction bases not matched to a gene: 2.

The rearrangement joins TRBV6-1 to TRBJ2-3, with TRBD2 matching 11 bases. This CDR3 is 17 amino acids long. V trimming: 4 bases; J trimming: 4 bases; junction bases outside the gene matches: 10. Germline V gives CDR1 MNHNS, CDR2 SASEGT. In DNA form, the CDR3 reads TGTGCCAGCAGTGGGCTAGCGGGGGGCCCCTTAGCAGATACGCAGTATTTT. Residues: CASSGLAGGPLADTQYF.

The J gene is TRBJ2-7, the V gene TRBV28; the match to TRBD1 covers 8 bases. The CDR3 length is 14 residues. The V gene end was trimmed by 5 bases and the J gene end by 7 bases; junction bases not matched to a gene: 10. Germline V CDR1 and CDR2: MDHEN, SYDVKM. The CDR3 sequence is CASSHGQGTGEQYF. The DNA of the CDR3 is TGTGCCAGCAGTCACGGACAGGGCACGGGTGAGCAGTACTTC. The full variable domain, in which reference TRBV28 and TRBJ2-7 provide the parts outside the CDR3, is DVKVTQSSRYLVKRTGEKVFLECVQDMDHENMFWYRQDPGLGLRLIYFSYDVKMKEKGDIPEGYSVSREKKERFSLILESASTNQTSMYLCASSHGQGTGEQYFGPGTRLTVT.

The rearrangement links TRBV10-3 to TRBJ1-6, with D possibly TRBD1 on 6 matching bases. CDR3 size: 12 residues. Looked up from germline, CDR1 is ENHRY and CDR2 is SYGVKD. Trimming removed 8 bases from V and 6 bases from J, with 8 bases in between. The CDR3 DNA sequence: TGTGCCATCGGACAGCTTAATTCACCCCTCCACTTT. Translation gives CAIGQLNSPLHF.

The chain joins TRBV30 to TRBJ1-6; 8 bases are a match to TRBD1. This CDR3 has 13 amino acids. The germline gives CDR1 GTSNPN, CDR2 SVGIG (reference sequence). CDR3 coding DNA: TGTGCTTGGGGGAGGGACAGGAATTCACCCCTCCACTTT. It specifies CAWGRDRNSPLHF.

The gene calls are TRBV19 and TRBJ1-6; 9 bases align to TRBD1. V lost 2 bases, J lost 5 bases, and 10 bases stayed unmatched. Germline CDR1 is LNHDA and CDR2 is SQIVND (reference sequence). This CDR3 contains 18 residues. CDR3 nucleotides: TGTGCCAGTAGTATACGGGTACAGGGGGCGCAGGATAATTCACCCCTCCACTTT. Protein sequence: CASSIRVQGAQDNSPLHF.

The CDR3 nucleotides are TGTGCCAGTCAGGAGGGGACAGTAACCTACGAGCAGTACTTC. Translation: CASQEGTVTYEQYF. The chain carries TRBV7-2 and TRBJ2-7; D is possibly TRBD1 (7 bases). The V and J ends lost 9 bases and 2 bases respectively, with 17 bases between them. The CDR3 spans 14 residues. CDR1 is SGHTA and CDR2 is FQGNSA in the germline V gene.